In its sample, the clone carrying this T cell receptor beta chain was seen a few times. What it binds is unknown. These data are taken from a study of T cells in Graves' hyperthyroidism and ophthalmopathy. Study summary: Blood was drawn when the patient was first diagnosed and still untreated. Overall study findings and caveats: In blood, most of the thyroid clonotypes expanded above 0.001 were also present.

These patients, aged 18 to 65, had recently diagnosed hyperthyroidism lasting under 2 months. In making diagnoses, clinical symptoms, serum thyroxine and TRAb, thyroid ultrasound and orbital computed tomography were all used. With V trimmed by 5 bases and J by 7 bases, 16 bases remained unmatched. Germline CDR1 reads SGHDN; CDR2 reads FVKESK. This CDR3 spans 17 amino acids. RNA transcripts were the template for amplifying TCR beta CDR3 regions. RT-PCR in the first round (using the HTBI primer set) targeted the TCR CDR3. TCRdb reanalysed the multiplex PCR reads using MiXCR and keeps one entry per CDR3 protein. The table shows about 290,000 distinct CDR3 sequences, with less than 15% occurring only once.

Sequencing was carried out using blood. The V call is TRBV14, the J call TRBJ1-4; TRBD1 matches at 7 bases. The clonotype originates from a woman in her twenties or thirties with Graves' hyperthyroidism that later progressed to Graves' ophthalmopathy. CDR3 nucleotide sequence: TGTGCCAGCAGCAAGACGCTCACCCGGGACAGAGGTGAAAAACTGTTTTTT. Encoded protein: CASSKTLTRDRGEKLFF.